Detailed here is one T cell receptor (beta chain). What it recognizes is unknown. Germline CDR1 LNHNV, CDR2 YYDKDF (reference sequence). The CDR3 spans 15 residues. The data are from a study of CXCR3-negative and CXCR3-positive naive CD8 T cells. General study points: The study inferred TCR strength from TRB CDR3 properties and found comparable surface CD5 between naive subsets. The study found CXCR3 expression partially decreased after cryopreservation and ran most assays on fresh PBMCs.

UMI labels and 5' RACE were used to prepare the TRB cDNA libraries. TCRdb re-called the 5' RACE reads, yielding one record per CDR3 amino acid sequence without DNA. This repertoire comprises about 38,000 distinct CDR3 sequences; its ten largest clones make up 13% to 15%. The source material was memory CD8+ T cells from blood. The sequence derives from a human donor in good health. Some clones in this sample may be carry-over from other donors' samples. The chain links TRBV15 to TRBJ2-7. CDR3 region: CATSVRVGEPYEQYF.